A selection of T cell receptor beta chains follows, all from one sample in a study of regulatory and conventional T cells in RAG deficiency. Using immunoSEQ multiplex PCR, the repertoire was profiled, and TCRdb retains in-frame clones only, with some absent. The sample shows tens of thousands of clones, 80% to 95% of them seen only once. This sample was also put to use in a study of regulatory T cells.

Sequencing used Tregs sorted from blood. Receptors originate from a human donor in good health. Both conserved end residues are part of each CDR3. D genes are given only for firm matches. Expanded clones are given a class, and other clones once, few, many or no size at all.

D gene: -
J gene: TRBJ1-6
V gene: TRBV19
clone size: few
CDR3 protein: CASSWGRENSPLHF
CDR3 DNA: TGTGCCAGTAGTTGGGGCAGGGAAAATTCACCCCTCCACTTT

D gene: -
J gene: TRBJ1-6
V gene: TRBV6-5
clone size: -
CDR3 protein: CASSYSAGTNSPLHF
CDR3 DNA: TGTGCCAGCAGTTACTCGGCAGGGACCAATTCACCCCTCCACTTT

D gene: -
J gene: TRBJ2-1
V gene: TRBV19
clone size: -
CDR3 protein: CASSIVGGLGNEQFF
CDR3 DNA: TGTGCCAGTAGTATAGTTGGGGGGCTGGGGAATGAGCAGTTCTTC

D gene: -
J gene: TRBJ1-5
V gene: TRBV2
clone size: -
CDR3 protein: CASSVLGAGNQPQHF
CDR3 DNA: TGTGCCAGCAGTGTATTGGGGGCGGGCAATCAGCCCCAGCATTTT

D gene: TRBD2
J gene: TRBJ2-2
V gene: TRBV4-1
clone size: -
CDR3 protein: CASSQDRSGAPSGELFF
CDR3 DNA: TGCGCCAGCAGCCAAGATCGAAGCGGGGCGCCCTCCGGGGAGCTGTTTTTT

D gene: -
J gene: TRBJ1-2
V gene: TRBV5-1
clone size: -
CDR3 protein: CASSFRGNYGYTF
CDR3 DNA: TGCGCCAGCAGCTTTAGGGGGAACTATGGCTACACCTTC

D gene: TRBD1
J gene: TRBJ2-5
V gene: TRBV11-2
clone size: -
CDR3 protein: CASSSGTGVQETQYF
CDR3 DNA: TGTGCCAGCAGCTCGGGGACAGGGGTTCAAGAGACCCAGTACTTC

D gene: -
J gene: TRBJ1-5
V gene: TRBV2
clone size: once
CDR3 protein: CASSISPDQPQHF
CDR3 DNA: TGTGCCAGCAGTATCAGCCCGGATCAGCCCCAGCATTTT

D gene: TRBD2
J gene: TRBJ2-5
V gene: TRBV5-6
clone size: -
CDR3 protein: CASSLVGSGGVLLKETQYF
CDR3 DNA: TGTGCCAGCAGCTTGGTCGGTAGCGGGGGGGTCCTCCTAAAAGAGACCCAGTACTTC

D gene: TRBD1
J gene: TRBJ2-7
V gene: TRBV5-1
clone size: -
CDR3 protein: CASAGQGRFYEQYF
CDR3 DNA: TGCGCCAGCGCGGGACAGGGGAGGTTTTACGAGCAGTACTTC

D gene: -
J gene: TRBJ1-1
V gene: TRBV5-1
clone size: -
CDR3 protein: CASSSQNTEAFF
CDR3 DNA: TGCGCCAGCAGCTCACAGAACACTGAAGCTTTCTTT

D gene: -
J gene: TRBJ1-2
V gene: TRBV11-2
clone size: -
CDR3 protein: CASSHPKSTTISLYGYTF
CDR3 DNA: TGTGCCAGCAGCCACCCAAAAAGCACTACGATCAGCCTCTATGGCTACACCTTC

D gene: -
J gene: TRBJ1-2
V gene: TRBV7-3
clone size: -
CDR3 protein: CASSSGLERGYTF
CDR3 DNA: TGTGCCAGCAGCTCAGGGTTGGAAAGAGGCTACACCTTC

D gene: TRBD1
J gene: TRBJ1-2
V gene: TRBV5-1
clone size: -
CDR3 protein: CASSGQGDYGYTF
CDR3 DNA: TGCGCCAGCAGCGGACAGGGAGACTATGGCTACACCTTC

D gene: TRBD2
J gene: TRBJ2-1
V gene: TRBV28
clone size: -
CDR3 protein: CASSLAGGPLNEQFF
CDR3 DNA: TGTGCCAGCAGCCTAGCGGGGGGTCCTCTCAATGAGCAGTTCTTC